Below, 22 T cell receptor beta chains from the same sample are listed, as sequenced in a study of radiotherapy plus CTLA-4 blockade in lung cancer. TCRdb keeps only in-frame clones here, not all; method: immunoSEQ multiplex PCR. The sample contains roughly 88,000 clones, roughly 80% of which appear only once. Sequencing used peripheral blood, obtained from a patient treated with radiotherapy plus ipilimumab. These receptors originate from a human donor with non-small cell lung cancer who had stable disease on radiotherapy plus ipilimumab.

The chain joins TRBV5-8 to TRBJ2-1, with 9 bases aligning to TRBD1. V was clipped by 5 bases and J by 4 bases; unmatched bases: 7. The CDR3 sequence is 15 residues long. Germline V gene lookup returns CDR1 SGHTS and CDR2 YDEGEE. The CDR3 reads CASSPGQGGYNEQFF. The CDR3 DNA reads TGTGCCAGCAGTCCGGGACAGGGAGGGTACAATGAGCAGTTCTTC.

This clone was counted only a few times. The chain combines TRBV5-4 with TRBJ1-1, with TRBD1 identical over 7 bases. Per germline, CDR1 SGHNT and CDR2 YYREEE (reference sequence). This CDR3 is built from 15 residues. V gave up 4 bases and J gave up 1 base; unmatched junction bases: 7. CDR3 sequence reads: CASSVSHRGNTEAFF. The DNA for the CDR3 is TGTGCCAGCAGCGTCTCCCACAGGGGGAACACTGAAGCTTTCTTT.

V is TRBV27 and J is TRBJ1-5; unclear D gene. CDR1 is MNHEY and CDR2 is SMNVEV in the germline V gene (reference sequence). V was cut by 3 bases and J by 7 bases, with 10 bases left in between. This CDR3 is 13 amino acids long. The CDR3 nucleotides are TGTGCCAGCAGTTTCGGCGGGATCCAGCCCCAGCATTTT. This gives the protein CASSFGGIQPQHF.

The chain is built from TRBV28 and TRBJ2-7; possibly TRBD1 for D (5 bases). CDR3 length: 14 amino acids. V lost 2 bases and J lost 5, with 13 bases in between. Germline V lookup: CDR1 MDHEN, CDR2 SYDVKM. The CDR3 is CASSLKGIFHEQYF. The CDR3 DNA sequence: TGTGCCAGCAGTTTAAAGGGGATCTTCCACGAGCAGTACTTC.

The rearrangement links TRBV7-8 to TRBJ2-5; D is perhaps TRBD1 or TRBD2 (5 bases each). Germline assignment: CDR1 SGHVS and CDR2 FQNEAQ. This CDR3 spans 14 amino acids. V shed 1 base and J shed 5 bases, with 11 bases lying between them. Here the CDR3 DNA reads TGTGCCAGCAGCTTAGACGGGACGAGGGAGACCCAGTACTTC. As protein: CASSLDGTRETQYF.

The V gene is TRBV7-9, the J gene TRBJ2-1; D remains unclear. Trimming stripped 2 bases from V and 2 bases from J, with 13 bases between. The germline V gene has CDR1 SEHNR and CDR2 FQNEAQ (reference sequence). The CDR3 is made up of 16 amino acids. The chain's CDR3 is CASSLYVSSPYNEQFF. Written as DNA, the CDR3 is TGTGCCAGCAGCTTATATGTGTCAAGCCCCTACAATGAGCAGTTCTTC.

The V and J genes are TRBV11-2 and TRBJ2-7; 12 bases are a match to TRBD2. The V gene's germline CDR1 is SGHAT and CDR2 FQNNGV. After removal of 2 bases from V and 6 bases from J, the junction contained 11 bases not matched to a gene. The CDR3 length is 17 residues. Here the CDR3 reads CASSLRRLAGEGREQYF. The CDR3 region has the DNA TGTGCCAGCAGCTTAAGGCGACTAGCGGGAGAAGGGCGCGAGCAGTACTTC.

The chain combines TRBV9 with TRBJ2-2; no firm D call. CDR1 is SGDLS, CDR2 YYNGEE, per germline. Trimming removed 3 bases from V and 2 bases from J, with 14 bases in between. The CDR3 spans 16 residues. The CDR3 DNA reads TGTGCCAGCAGCGGCGGAACAATGGTCAACACCGGGGAGCTGTTTTTT. It specifies CASSGGTMVNTGELFF.

The chain joins TRBV5-1 to TRBJ1-1, with TRBD1 as a possible D gene (6 bases). The CDR3 totals 14 residues. Germline CDR1 SGHRS, CDR2 YFSETQ. Trimming removed 0 bases from V and 0 bases from J, with 6 bases in between. CDR3 sequence reads: CASSLGTVNTEAFF. In DNA, the CDR3 is TGCGCCAGCAGCTTGGGGACAGTGAACACTGAAGCTTTCTTT. The variable domain in full, completed from reference TRBV5-1 and TRBJ1-1, reads KAGVTQTPRYLIKTRGQQVTLSCSPISGHRSVSWYQQTPGQGLQFLFEYFSETQRNKGNFPGRFSGRQFSNSRSEMNVSTLELGDSALYLCASSLGTVNTEAFFGQGTRLTVV.

This clone has just one count. V is TRBV19 and J is TRBJ2-5, with D possibly TRBD2 on 6 matching bases. The CDR3 consists of 14 residues. Looked up from germline, CDR1 is LNHDA and CDR2 is SQIVND (reference sequence). Trimming shortened V by 10 bases and J by 5 bases, and 20 bases separated the two germline ends. DNA of the CDR3: TGTGCCACCCGGGACTCCCCAAGCCGGGAGACCCAGTACTTC. Encoded protein: CATRDSPSRETQYF.

The chain combines TRBV30 with TRBJ1-5; D is ambiguous. This CDR3 has 12 residues. V lost 3 bases and J 0 bases, leaving 3 bases between the germline ends. CDR1 GTSNPN and CDR2 SVGIG come from the germline V gene (reference sequence). As DNA, the CDR3 is TGTGCCTGGAGACCTAGCAATCAGCCCCAGCATTTT. Protein product: CAWRPSNQPQHF.

V gene TRBV5-1 combines with J gene TRBJ2-6, with TRBD1 matching 9 bases. This CDR3 has 15 residues. V shed 3 bases, J shed 4 bases, and the junction held 2 bases outside the gene matches. Germline V gene lookup returns CDR1 SGHRS and CDR2 YFSETQ. The CDR3 nucleotides are TGCGCCAGCAGCTCACAGGGGGCCGGGGCCAACGTCCTGACTTTC. This sequence encodes CASSSQGAGANVLTF.

The chain uses TRBV5-1 and TRBJ2-5; 10 nucleotides agree with TRBD2. CDR1 is SGHRS and CDR2 is YFSETQ in the germline V gene. The CDR3 extends over 16 amino acids. Germline trimming cut 4 bases from V and 6 bases from J; bases unmatched to any gene: 12. As DNA, the CDR3 is TGCGCCAGCAGCCGCGGACTAGCGGAGACCGAGAAGACCCAGTACTTC. This translates into CASSRGLAETEKTQYF.

This clone was seen once. The V gene is TRBV9, the J gene TRBJ1-2; D call uncertain. The germline V and J ends were trimmed by 0 bases and 4 bases, with 10 bases remaining between them. This CDR3 is 14 amino acids long. Germline V gene data show CDR1 as SGDLS and CDR2 as YYNGEE. The CDR3 is CASSVGTAPYGYTF. CDR3 nucleotide sequence: TGTGCCAGCAGCGTAGGAACTGCTCCCTATGGCTACACCTTC.

In this sample, this clone turned up a few times. CDR3 in DNA: TGCGCCAGCAGGGAGACAGCCTACGAGCAGTACTTC. Its protein product is CASRETAYEQYF. The chain recombines TRBV10-2 with TRBJ2-7; D possibly corresponds to TRBD1 (5 bases). This CDR3 has 12 amino acids. Deletions cut 6 bases from V and 2 bases from J, with 8 bases between. CDR1 WSHSY and CDR2 SAAADI come from the germline V gene.

The V call is TRBV28, the J call TRBJ1-5; 8 bases line up with TRBD1. Per the germline V gene, CDR1 is MDHEN and CDR2 is SYDVKM. V gave up 6 bases and J gave up 7 bases; unmatched junction bases: 14. The CDR3 is made up of 16 amino acids. CDR3 sequence: CASRKGQGAIRQPQHF. CDR3 DNA: TGTGCCAGCAGAAAAGGACAGGGTGCGATCAGACAGCCCCAGCATTTT.

The rearrangement uses TRBV5-6 and TRBJ2-3, with 9 bases that match TRBD2. This CDR3 has 17 amino acids. The ends lost 0 bases at V and 0 bases at J; junction bases unmatched: 5. Germline V gives CDR1 SGHDT, CDR2 YYEEEE. For the CDR3, the DNA is TGTGCCAGCAGCTTGGTACGCGGGGGGGCGAGCACAGATACGCAGTATTTT. It codes for CASSLVRGGASTDTQYF.

This chain connects TRBV4-1 to TRBJ2-7; TRBD1 agrees at 11 bases. Germline CDR1 is MGHRA and CDR2 is YSYEKL. CDR3 length equals 17 residues. With 5 bases clipped from V and 1 base from J, the junction kept 10 bases outside the gene matches. CDR3 in DNA: TGCGCCAGCAGCAAAACCCCCGGGACAGGGGGTTCCTACGAGCAGTACTTC. Its translation: CASSKTPGTGGSYEQYF.

V is TRBV28 and J is TRBJ2-3, with 12 positions matching TRBD2. This CDR3 is 16 amino acids long. Germline-derived CDR1 and CDR2 are MDHEN and SYDVKM. Unmatched junction bases numbered 12, after V lost 5 bases and J lost 9 bases. CDR3 DNA sequence: TGTGCCAGCAGTCAGACTAGCGGGAGATTTACCGTGACGCAGTATTTT. Its protein is CASSQTSGRFTVTQYF.

This clone was observed a few times. This chain links TRBV28 with TRBJ1-3; D ambiguous. The V end lost 1 base, the J end lost 4 bases, and 5 bases lay between the germline ends. In germline, CDR1 is MDHEN, CDR2 SYDVKM. The CDR3 sequence is 13 residues long. CDR3 residues: CASSLLGGNTIYF. The CDR3 nucleotides are TGTGCCAGCAGTTTATTGGGGGGAAACACCATATATTTT.

The gene calls are TRBV28 and TRBJ1-1; D call uncertain. Germline values: CDR1 MDHEN, CDR2 SYDVKM. V lost 3 bases and J 0 bases, leaving 8 bases between the germline ends. The CDR3 has 14 amino acids. The CDR3 protein is CASSFEYLNTEAFF. In DNA, the CDR3 is TGTGCCAGCAGTTTTGAGTACCTGAACACTGAAGCTTTCTTT.

This clone turned up a few times. The rearrangement uses TRBV9 and TRBJ2-5; D might be TRBD1 (6 bases). The CDR3 covers 14 residues. Germline values: CDR1 SGDLS, CDR2 YYNGEE. Trimming cost V 4 bases and J 7 bases, with 17 bases left between them. CDR3 in DNA: TGTGCCAGCAGCCCCCACGAACAGGGAAGGACCCAGTACTTC. This sequence encodes CASSPHEQGRTQYF.